These 25 T cell receptor beta chains came from one sample sequenced in a study of identical twins. Using its own MiXCR run on the 5' RACE reads, TCRdb lists one record per CDR3 protein. The sample carries about 690,000 distinct CDR3 sequences, 21% recorded once. These same records also appear under a second study, on T cells expressing NK-cell markers.

The source material was PBMCs. The receptors originated from a woman between 18 and 30 years old in good health.

This clonotype came up a few times. V is TRBV5-1 and J is TRBJ2-1; D gene unclear. This CDR3 is built from 14 residues. Trimming pared 5 bases from V and 4 bases from J, leaving 13 bases between. Looked up from germline, CDR1 is SGHRS and CDR2 is YFSETQ. CDR3 nucleotide sequence: TGCGCCAGCAGGGGAATGATAGGGTACAATGAGCAGTTCTTC. Translation gives CASRGMIGYNEQFF.

This clonotype showed up just a few times. The chain recombines TRBV10-3 with TRBJ1-2; 7 nucleotides match TRBD1. There are 11 residues in the CDR3. J gave up 8 bases and V 4 bases, and 1 base lay outside the gene matches. CDR1 is ENHRY and CDR2 is SYGVKD in the germline V gene. The CDR3 reads CAISAGQGYTF. The CDR3, as DNA: TGTGCCATCAGTGCGGGACAGGGCTACACCTTC.

V gene TRBV20-1 combines with J gene TRBJ2-7, with TRBD2 matching 8 bases. Trimming removed 2 bases from V and 4 bases from J; junction bases left unmatched: 7. This CDR3 is 14 amino acids long. Looked up from germline, CDR1 is DFQATT and CDR2 is SNEGSKA (reference sequence). The CDR3 is CSARRRGRRYEQYF. The CDR3 DNA is TGCAGTGCTAGACGGCGCGGGAGGAGGTACGAGCAGTACTTC.

The gene calls are TRBV7-9 and TRBJ2-1; D is ambiguous. This CDR3 is 12 amino acids long. Trimming shortened V by 2 bases and J by 10 bases, and 9 bases separated the two germline ends. Germline V lookup: CDR1 SEHNR, CDR2 FQNEAQ (reference sequence). The CDR3 reads CASSLTGPEQFF. In nucleotides, the CDR3 is TGTGCCAGCAGCTTAACGGGCCCGGAGCAGTTCTTC.

The rearrangement links TRBV7-9 to TRBJ1-1; D remains ambiguous. The length of the CDR3 is 14 residues. The germline V gene encodes CDR1 SEHNR and CDR2 FQNEAQ (reference sequence). V was cut by 1 base and J by 0 bases, with 6 bases left in between. The CDR3 DNA sequence: TGTGCCAGCAGCTTAGATGGCATGAACACTGAAGCTTTCTTT. It yields the protein CASSLDGMNTEAFF.

The chain couples TRBV6-5 to TRBJ1-2, with a tentative D call TRBD1 (6 bases). This CDR3 has 14 residues. Trimming took off 4 bases at V and 7 bases at J, with 16 bases between the two ends. Germline-derived CDR1 and CDR2 are MNHEY and SVGAGI. The CDR3 loop reads CASSSHQGLTGYTF. The CDR3 DNA reads as TGTGCCAGCAGTTCACACCAGGGGCTGACTGGCTACACCTTC.

The chain couples TRBV25-1 to TRBJ2-7; 8 bases align to TRBD2. Trimming removed 0 bases from V and 0 bases from J; junction bases left unmatched: 19. From germline, CDR1 is MGHDK and CDR2 SYGVNS. The CDR3 runs to 21 residues. DNA of the CDR3: TGTGCCAGCAGTGAATACTACGGGACTGCCGGGAGCGGGGGCTACTCCTACGAGCAGTACTTC. Protein product: CASSEYYGTAGSGGYSYEQYF.

This clonotype occurred many times. CDR3 nucleotides: TGTGCCAGCAGCCCCCGGACGGAATACAATGAGCAGTTCTTC. Translated: CASSPRTEYNEQFF. The rearrangement joins TRBV3-1 to TRBJ2-1; D unresolved. Deletions cut 4 bases from V and 4 bases from J, with 11 bases between. Looked up from germline, CDR1 is LGHDT and CDR2 is YNNKEL (reference sequence). The CDR3 is made up of 14 amino acids.

This clonotype appeared a few times. V is TRBV7-9 and J is TRBJ2-7, with TRBD2 matching over 7 bases. Germline V lookup: CDR1 SEHNR, CDR2 FQNEAQ (reference sequence). The CDR3 runs to 13 residues. Trimming removed 0 bases from V and 7 bases from J; junction bases left unmatched: 3. CDR3 in DNA: TGTGCCAGCAGCTTAGCAGCGGGGTGGGAGCAGTACTTC. It codes for CASSLAAGWEQYF.

This chain links TRBV12-3 or TRBV12-4 with TRBJ1-1, with D hard to call. Trimming removed 6 bases at V and 2 bases at J, with 19 bases between. This CDR3 is built from 16 residues. The CDR3 is CASSHGLGSLNTEAFF. DNA of the CDR3: TGTGCCAGCAGCCACGGCCTTGGGAGCCTTAACACTGAAGCTTTCTTT.

The chain recombines TRBV30 with TRBJ2-7, with D perhaps matching TRBD2 (5 bases). V lost 3 bases and J 4 bases, leaving 13 bases between the germline ends. This CDR3 is 13 amino acids long. Per the germline V gene, CDR1 is GTSNPN and CDR2 is SVGIG (reference sequence). CDR3 nucleotides: TGTGCCTGGAGCGCCTACCGGGGATACGAGCAGTACTTC. This encodes CAWSAYRGYEQYF. Full variable domain (missing parts from reference TRBV30 and TRBJ2-7): SQTIHQWPATLVQPVGSPLSLECTVEGTSNPNLYWYRQAAGRGLQLLFYSVGIGQISSEVPQNLSASRPQDRQFILSSKKLLLSDSGFYLCAWSAYRGYEQYFGPGTRLTVT.

This clonotype was found many times. J is TRBJ2-7 and V is TRBV15, with 9 nucleotides matching TRBD2. In germline, CDR1 is LNHNV, CDR2 YYDKDF (reference sequence). Losses at the gene ends were 3 bases for V and 1 base for J; bases not matched to a gene: 4. There are 15 residues in the CDR3. CDR3 nucleotides: TGTGCCACCAGCAGGGTAAGCGGGAGGTCCTACGAGCAGTACTTC. Translated, it gives CATSRVSGRSYEQYF.

This clonotype has a single count. The rearrangement joins TRBV2 to TRBJ2-2; TRBD1 matches 8 bases. Germline trimming cut 6 bases from V and 5 bases from J; bases unmatched to any gene: 5. This CDR3 contains 14 residues. Germline CDR1 and CDR2: SNHLY and FYNNEI. In DNA form, the CDR3 reads TGTGCCAGCAGCGAAACAGGGGGGACCGGGGAGCTGTTTTTT. It codes for CASSETGGTGELFF.

CDR3 sequence: CSSILAGRQYF. In nucleotides, the CDR3 is TGCAGTTCCATCCTGGCAGGCAGGCAGTATTTT. The chain links TRBV20-1 to TRBJ2-3; no reliable D call. The CDR3 consists of 11 residues. Trimming cost V 8 bases and J 11 bases, with 17 bases left between them. Germline V gene sequence: CDR1 DFQATT, CDR2 SNEGSKA (reference sequence).

This clonotype turned up a few times. This rearrangement joins TRBV7-9 to TRBJ2-3; 12 bases line up with TRBD2. The length of the CDR3 is 17 residues. Trimming took 5 bases from V and 2 from J; bases not matched to a gene: 8. Germline assignment: CDR1 SEHNR and CDR2 FQNEAQ (reference sequence). The CDR3 protein is CASSPPGLAGTTDTQYF. The CDR3 DNA is TGTGCCAGCAGCCCGCCCGGACTAGCGGGGACCACAGATACGCAGTATTTT.

This clonotype was found a few times. The V call is TRBV10-3, the J call TRBJ1-2; D gene uncertain. CDR3 length: 14 amino acids. Trimming took 0 bases from V and 8 from J, leaving 13 bases between them. Germline CDR1 is ENHRY and CDR2 is SYGVKD. CDR3 residues: CAISESREVRGYTF. CDR3 DNA sequence: TGTGCCATCAGTGAGTCGAGAGAGGTGCGAGGCTACACCTTC.

The chain combines TRBV20-1 with TRBJ1-5; a weak D match, TRBD1 (6 bases). Between the trimmed V and J ends, which lost 2 bases and 2 bases, there was a span of 10 bases. CDR3 size: 14 residues. Per germline, CDR1 DFQATT and CDR2 SNEGSKA (reference sequence). The CDR3 sequence: CSARRGQGNQPQHF. The DNA for the CDR3 is TGCAGTGCTAGACGGGGGCAGGGCAATCAGCCCCAGCATTTT.

This clonotype has only a few counts. The J gene is TRBJ1-1, the V gene TRBV6-1, with 9 bases aligning to TRBD1. The CDR3 is made up of 14 amino acids. From germline, CDR1 is MNHNS and CDR2 SASEGT. The junction had 7 bases not matched to a gene; V was cut back by 6 bases and J by 5 bases. The CDR3 DNA reads TGTGCCAGCAGGGCCGGACAGGGGAGGACTGAAGCTTTCTTT. Its protein product is CASRAGQGRTEAFF.

This clonotype was observed a handful of times. V usage is TRBV5-6 and J usage is TRBJ2-1; TRBD2 aligns across 7 bases. The V and J ends lost 4 bases and 5 bases, in that order; junction bases with no gene match: 9. CDR1 is SGHDT and CDR2 is YYEEEE in the germline V gene. This CDR3 has 15 residues. The CDR3 DNA reads TGTGCCAGCAGCCCAACTAGCGACCTAAACAATGAGCAGTTCTTC. This gives the protein CASSPTSDLNNEQFF.

The genes are TRBV24-1 and TRBJ2-7, with TRBD2 matching over 11 bases. CDR3 size: 15 residues. V was clipped by 4 bases and J by 7 bases; unmatched bases: 8. Germline V gene data show CDR1 as KGHDR and CDR2 as SFDVKD. The CDR3 DNA follows: TGTGCCACCAGTGACCCTACTAGCGGGAGTCAAGAGCAGTACTTC. It yields the protein CATSDPTSGSQEQYF.

V is TRBV12-3 or TRBV12-4 and J is TRBJ1-2; no reliable D call. V lost 6 bases and J lost 7, with 12 bases in between. The CDR3 sequence is 12 residues long. CDR3 region: CASSNLMGGYTF. As DNA, the CDR3 is TGTGCCAGCAGCAACCTAATGGGTGGCTACACCTTC.

This rearrangement joins TRBV12-3 or TRBV12-4 to TRBJ2-2; 8 bases line up with TRBD1. V lost 3 bases to trimming and J lost 8 bases; unmatched junction nucleotides: 8. The CDR3 covers 15 residues. CDR3 amino acids: CASSFRQGANGELFF. CDR3 sequence (DNA): TGTGCCAGCAGTTTCCGCCAGGGGGCAAATGGGGAGCTGTTTTTT.

The V and J genes are TRBV10-3 and TRBJ2-1; 16 bases are a match to TRBD2. Trimming cost V 10 bases and J 0 bases; bases outside gene matches: 6. The CDR3 runs 17 residues. Germline assignment: CDR1 ENHRY and CDR2 SYGVKD. CDR3 nucleotides: TGTGCCACCGGGACTAGCGGGAGGGCGGGCTCCTACAATGAGCAGTTCTTC. Its translation is CATGTSGRAGSYNEQFF.

The table lists this clonotype with many counts. This chain links TRBV5-5 with TRBJ2-2; D gene ambiguous. This CDR3 is built from 11 residues. Germline V lookup: CDR1 SGHKS, CDR2 YYEKEE (reference sequence). V was pared by 2 bases and J by 17 bases, with 13 bases between. The CDR3 sequence: CASSLLGPVFF. As DNA, the CDR3 is TGTGCCAGCAGCTTATTGGGTCCGGTCTTTTTT.

The chain employs TRBV10-3 and TRBJ2-1; tentatively, D is TRBD2 (6 bases). This CDR3 contains 15 residues. Deletions cut 4 bases from V and 2 bases from J, with 12 bases between. The germline V gene has CDR1 ENHRY and CDR2 SYGVKD. CDR3 nucleotides: TGTGCCATCAGTGGTGGGGGGTCAGCCTACAATGAGCAGTTCTTC. Translating gives CAISGGGSAYNEQFF.